This is a list of T cell receptor beta chains from one sample in a study of T cells in Graves' hyperthyroidism and ophthalmopathy. MiXCR, run by TCRdb on the multiplex PCR reads, gives a single entry per CDR3 protein. The sample shows 350,000 to 400,000 distinct CDR3 sequences, 15% of them seen only once. Sequencing input: blood. The source is a woman in her 30s with Graves' hyperthyroidism. CDR3s include the opening cysteine and the closing phenylalanine or tryptophan. The D gene is left open where the match is weak. The size of a clone is reported for some rows only, either as once, few or many, or as a class for expanded clones.

v_call	clone_size	d_call	cdr3_length	j_call	cdr3_aa	cdr3_nt
TRBV3-1	.	TRBD1	15	TRBJ2-7	CASSQDLATGGEQYF	TGTGCCAGCAGCCAAGATCTAGCGACAGGGGGCGAGCAGTACTTC
TRBV20-1	many	.	13	TRBJ2-7	CSASSGAPYEQYF	TGCAGTGCTAGTTCTGGGGCTCCCTACGAGCAGTACTTC
TRBV14	few	.	14	TRBJ1-1	CASSQIQLNTEAFF	TGTGCCAGCAGCCAGATTCAGCTTAACACTGAAGCTTTCTTT
TRBV9	few	.	14	TRBJ1-1	CASSVGHSGTEAFF	TGTGCCAGCAGCGTAGGCCACTCGGGCACTGAAGCTTTCTTT
TRBV27	few	.	17	TRBJ2-1	CASSSPSGDSSYNEQFF	TGTGCCAGCAGTTCCCCCTCCGGGGACTCTTCCTACAATGAGCAGTTCTTC
TRBV19	few	TRBD1	17	TRBJ1-5	CASSNLAGTGANQPQHF	TGTGCCAGTAGTAACCTCGCCGGGACAGGAGCTAATCAGCCCCAGCATTTT
TRBV20-1	.	.	15	TRBJ2-7	CSARRGRSLSYEQYF	TGCAGTGCTAGGCGTGGGAGGAGCCTTTCCTACGAGCAGTACTTC
TRBV12-3/TRBV12-4	.	TRBD1	14	TRBJ1-4	CASTRDSHIGKLFF	TGTGCCAGCACCCGGGACAGCCATATCGGAAAACTGTTTTTT
TRBV7-3	.	.	13	TRBJ2-1	CASSLRRSNEQFF	TGTGCCAGCAGCTTAAGACGGAGCAATGAGCAGTTCTTC
TRBV11-2	few	.	18	TRBJ2-5	CASSQRSTDTVWEETQYF	TGTGCCAGCAGCCAACGATCGACAGATACAGTTTGGGAAGAGACCCAGTACTTC
TRBV20-1	few	.	15	TRBJ1-6	CSAGTGSWNNSPLHF	TGCAGTGCGGGAACAGGGAGTTGGAATAATTCACCCCTCCACTTT
TRBV6-2/TRBV6-3	many	.	14	TRBJ1-5	CASSYQGGSQPQHF	TGTGCCAGCAGTTACCAGGGAGGGTCTCAGCCCCAGCATTTT
TRBV28	many	.	13	TRBJ1-1	CASSLGQRTEAFF	TGTGCCAGCAGTTTAGGGCAGCGCACTGAAGCTTTCTTT
TRBV7-9	few	.	14	TRBJ1-5	CACSGQGGNQPQHF	TGTGCCTGCTCGGGCCAGGGAGGCAATCAGCCCCAGCATTTT
TRBV2	many	.	14	TRBJ2-7	CASSDAQGPYEQYF	TGTGCCAGCAGTGACGCACAGGGACCCTACGAGCAGTACTTC
TRBV6-1	.	TRBD2	14	TRBJ2-1	CATGGGEFYNEQFF	TGTGCCACGGGAGGGGGAGAGTTTTACAATGAGCAGTTCTTC
TRBV15	few	.	15	TRBJ2-1	CATSKERATNNEQFF	TGTGCCACCAGCAAAGAGCGGGCCACTAACAATGAGCAGTTCTTC
TRBV10-1	few	.	14	TRBJ2-7	CASSPGAETYEQYF	TGCGCCAGCAGTCCGGGAGCGGAGACCTACGAGCAGTACTTC
TRBV7-2	many	.	14	TRBJ2-1	CASSLHRAGAEQFF	TGTGCCAGCAGCTTACACAGGGCCGGGGCAGAGCAGTTCTTC
TRBV28	many	.	15	TRBJ2-7	CASSFPGLSSYEQYF	TGTGCCAGCAGTTTTCCGGGGTTGAGCTCCTACGAGCAGTACTTC
TRBV27	few	.	13	TRBJ2-7	CASLSPGGYEQYF	TGTGCCAGTTTGAGCCCCGGGGGCTACGAGCAGTACTTC
TRBV3-1	many	.	14	TRBJ2-1	CASTRALPGNEQFF	TGTGCCAGCACTCGGGCCCTGCCGGGGAATGAGCAGTTCTTC
TRBV11-2	.	TRBD1	15	TRBJ2-5	CASSPGQGVGETQYF	TGTGCCAGCAGCCCGGGACAGGGGGTGGGAGAGACCCAGTACTTC
TRBV20-1	.	TRBD1	13	TRBJ2-5	CSAYRGFQETQYF	TGCAGTGCTTACAGGGGGTTCCAAGAGACCCAGTACTTC
TRBV7-6	.	TRBD2	16	TRBJ2-7	CASSPGLASSTYEQYF	TGTGCCAGCAGTCCGGGACTAGCATCTTCCACCTACGAGCAGTACTTC
TRBV12-3/TRBV12-4	few	TRBD2	16	TRBJ2-2	CASSGPGGFNTGELFF	TGTGCCAGCAGTGGCCCGGGAGGGTTTAACACCGGGGAGCTGTTTTTT
TRBV4-1	few	TRBD2	16	TRBJ2-2	CASSQEVGLAGAELFF	TGCGCCAGCAGCCAAGAAGTGGGACTAGCGGGCGCGGAGCTGTTTTTT
TRBV27	many	TRBD2	17	TRBJ2-2	CASRQGLAGPHTGELFF	TGTGCCAGCAGGCAGGGACTAGCGGGACCCCACACCGGGGAGCTGTTTTTT
TRBV28	many	TRBD1	15	TRBJ2-7	CASSFISDRSYEQYF	TGTGCCAGCAGTTTTATTTCGGACAGGAGCTACGAGCAGTACTTC
TRBV10-2	.	.	17	TRBJ1-1	CASTSPLTGRMNTEAFF	TGCGCCAGCACCTCTCCTCTTACAGGACGCATGAACACTGAAGCTTTCTTT
TRBV20-1	.	TRBD2	17	TRBJ2-2	CSATGTSGRANTGELFF	TGCAGTGCTACCGGGACTAGCGGGAGAGCGAACACCGGGGAGCTGTTTTTT
TRBV12-3/TRBV12-4	many	.	11	TRBJ2-3	CASGERDTQYF	TGTGCCAGCGGGGAGAGAGATACGCAGTATTTT
TRBV10-3	.	.	14	TRBJ2-6	CAIPSEGGANVLTF	TGTGCCATCCCTTCCGAGGGTGGGGCCAACGTCCTGACTTTC
TRBV2	.	.	11	TRBJ2-3	CASKEWDTQYF	TGTGCCAGCAAGGAGTGGGATACGCAGTATTTT
TRBV12-3/TRBV12-4	.	TRBD1	15	TRBJ2-2	CASSPDRGQAGELFF	TGTGCCAGCAGCCCCGACAGGGGGCAGGCCGGGGAGCTGTTTTTT
TRBV7-2	many	TRBD2	14	TRBJ2-1	CASSLVVAGGQQFF	TGTGCCAGCAGCTTAGTGGTAGCGGGAGGCCAGCAGTTCTTC
TRBV24-1	.	.	16	TRBJ2-1	CATSERGQPSYNEQFF	TGTGCCACCAGTGAGCGTGGACAGCCCTCCTACAATGAGCAGTTCTTC
TRBV12-3/TRBV12-4	many	TRBD1	14	TRBJ2-1	CASSLAGAGGEQFF	TGTGCCAGCAGTTTAGCGGGAGCAGGGGGTGAGCAGTTCTTC
TRBV18	many	.	15	TRBJ2-3	CASSPRGTSTDTQYF	TGTGCCAGCAGTCCACGCGGGACAAGCACAGATACGCAGTATTTT
TRBV3-1	many	TRBD2	17	TRBJ2-7	CASSQGASGRFGYEQYF	TGTGCCAGCAGCCAAGGGGCAAGCGGGAGATTTGGCTACGAGCAGTACTTC
TRBV29-1	many	.	12	TRBJ2-7	CSVGAGIYEQYF	TGCAGCGTTGGGGCAGGAATCTACGAGCAGTACTTC